This entry lists 30 T cell receptor beta chains sequenced from one sample in a study of CD8+CD57+ T cells in acquired aplastic anemia. Researchers used genomic DNA as the template to profile TCR beta VDJ and CDR3. Each CDR3 protein gets one entry after TCRdb re-called the reads with MiXCR. The data hold approximately 190,000 distinct CDR3 sequences, with roughly half observed a single time. Patients picked for sequencing had shown CD8+CD57+ cell expansion detected by flow cytometry. The sample comprised sorted CD4+, CD8+, or CD8+CD57+ T cells (not recorded which) from PBMCs. These receptors were taken from a human donor with aplastic anemia.

This clonotype was seen at least ten times. The chain joins TRBV20-1 to TRBJ2-3; 9 nucleotides line up with TRBD2. The length of the CDR3 is 14 residues. V lost 8 bases, J lost 4 bases, and 10 bases stayed unmatched. The V gene's germline CDR1 is DFQATT and CDR2 SNEGSKA (reference sequence). The CDR3 region has the DNA TGCAGTCAGAGGGGTAGCGGGAGCGCAGATACGCAGTATTTT. This codes for CSQRGSGSADTQYF.

This rearrangement joins TRBV12-3 or TRBV12-4 to TRBJ1-2, with 7 bases fitting TRBD1. This CDR3 has 15 amino acids. The trim removed 6 bases at V and 4 bases at J, leaving 11 bases unmatched. Here the CDR3 reads CASSLPLGQVYGYTF. Written as DNA, the CDR3 is TGTGCCAGCAGCCTACCCCTTGGACAGGTCTATGGCTACACCTTC.

This clonotype has a handful of counts. A junction end diverges from the germline sequence, so it may reflect a read error. This rearrangement joins TRBV7-2 to TRBJ2-1; weak D call: TRBD2 (5 bases). Germline values: CDR1 SGHTA, CDR2 FQGNSA. The CDR3 is made up of 15 amino acids. The CDR3 region is CASSAFGSNYNEQLF. CDR3 nucleotides: TGTGCCAGCAGCGCATTTGGGAGCAACTACAATGAGCAGCTCTTC.

Note on this clonotype: This sequence may be a read error, since a much larger clone differs from it by one base. This chain uses TRBV4-2 with TRBJ1-1, with TRBD1 as a possible D gene (6 bases). Looked up from germline, CDR1 is LGHNA and CDR2 is YNFKEQ. CDR3 size: 15 residues. This CDR3 reads CASNQRSGGVVGAFF. CDR3 DNA: TGTGCCAGCAACCAACGATCTGGGGGCGTGGTGGGTGCTTTCTTT.

The rearrangement uses TRBV12-3 or TRBV12-4 and TRBJ1-5, with D perhaps matching TRBD1 (5 bases). The ends were cut back, 2 bases at V and 4 bases at J, with 9 bases in the middle. CDR3 length: 14 amino acids. The CDR3: CASSLLGGNQPQHF. The DNA of the CDR3 is TGTGCCAGCAGTTTACTGGGGGGAAATCAGCCCCAGCATTTT.

This clonotype was seen repeatedly, ten times or more. This chain uses TRBV15 with TRBJ1-2; 7 bases line up with TRBD1. V shed 1 base and J 4 bases; nucleotides not matched to a gene: 12. Germline loops: CDR1 LNHNV, CDR2 YYDKDF (reference sequence). The CDR3 is made up of 17 amino acids. CDR3: CATSRASGTAQTYGYTF. CDR3 sequence (DNA): TGTGCCACCAGCAGAGCCTCCGGGACAGCCCAAACCTATGGCTACACCTTC.

The chain recombines TRBV4-2 with TRBJ2-1; D gene ambiguous. Trimming took off 1 base at V and 5 bases at J, with 15 bases between the two ends. Germline assignment: CDR1 LGHNA and CDR2 YNFKEQ. This CDR3 is built from 16 residues. CDR3 amino acids: CASSQADLLSHNEQFF. In nucleotides, the CDR3 is TGTGCCAGCAGCCAAGCAGACCTCCTTTCCCACAATGAGCAGTTCTTC.

The V and J genes are TRBV7-4 and TRBJ2-2; TRBD1 might be the D (6 bases). The V and J ends lost 11 bases and 5 bases respectively, with 15 bases between them. The germline CDR1 and CDR2 sequences are SGHVT and SQSDAQ. CDR3 length: 13 amino acids. CDR3 DNA sequence: TGTGCCCTAGCAGGGGTATCTACCGGGGAGCTGTTTTTT. This codes for CALAGVSTGELFF.

The chain employs TRBV7-8 and TRBJ2-5; 10 bases match TRBD2. CDR3 length: 13 residues. Germline loops: CDR1 SGHVS, CDR2 FQNEAQ. J gave up 4 bases and V 8 bases, and 4 bases lay outside the gene matches. As DNA, the CDR3 is TGTGCCAGCCCTAGCGGGAGAGGAGAGACCCAGTACTTC. It encodes CASPSGRGETQYF.

This clonotype has at least ten counts. The chain links TRBV5-1 to TRBJ1-6; 7 nucleotides align to TRBD1. The length of the CDR3 is 14 residues. J gave up 4 bases and V 4 bases, and 2 bases lay outside the gene matches. Germline loops: CDR1 SGHRS, CDR2 YFSETQ. The chain's CDR3 is CASSTGQYNSPLHF. The CDR3 nucleotides read TGCGCCAGCAGCACGGGACAGTATAATTCACCCCTCCACTTT. The full variable domain, completed using reference TRBV5-1 and TRBJ1-6, is KAGVTQTPRYLIKTRGQQVTLSCSPISGHRSVSWYQQTPGQGLQFLFEYFSETQRNKGNFPGRFSGRQFSNSRSEMNVSTLELGDSALYLCASSTGQYNSPLHFGNGTRLTVT.

The chain joins TRBV7-9 to TRBJ2-2; no reliable D call. Trimming cost V 3 bases and J 7 bases, with 6 bases left between them. This CDR3 is 12 amino acids long. Per the germline V gene, CDR1 is SEHNR and CDR2 is FQNEAQ (reference sequence). CDR3 sequence reads: CASSFGDGELFF. Written as DNA, the CDR3 is TGTGCCAGCAGCTTTGGGGACGGGGAGCTGTTTTTT.

J is TRBJ1-1 and V is TRBV2; the D is unclear. In germline, CDR1 is SNHLY, CDR2 FYNNEI. V was pared by 6 bases and J by 1 base, with 12 bases between. This CDR3 comprises 14 residues. CDR3 DNA: TGTGCCAGCAGGGAAAAGCATGGGAACACTGAAGCTTTCTTT. This translates into CASREKHGNTEAFF. The variable domain in full, completed from reference TRBV2 and TRBJ1-1, reads EPEVTQTPSHQVTQMGQEVILRCVPISNHLYFYWYRQILGQKVEFLVSFYNNEISEKSEIFDDQFSVERPDGSNFTLKIRSTKLEDSAMYFCASREKHGNTEAFFGQGTRLTVV.

This clonotype was observed a few times. The genes are TRBV19 and TRBJ2-2, with 8 bases aligning to TRBD1. The CDR3 sequence is 14 residues long. With V trimmed by 7 bases and J by 4 bases, 5 bases remained unmatched. The germline V gene encodes CDR1 LNHDA and CDR2 SQIVND (reference sequence). CDR3 coding DNA: TGTGCCAGTACTAACAGGGGGTTCACCGGGGAGCTGTTTTTT. Translated, it gives CASTNRGFTGELFF.

This clonotype was seen many times. The rearrangement joins TRBV6-1 to TRBJ1-1, with D unclear. Between the trimmed V and J ends, which lost 5 bases and 0 bases, there was a span of 10 bases. The CDR3 spans 14 residues. In germline, CDR1 is MNHNS, CDR2 SASEGT. CDR3 sequence: CASSSGRLNTEAFF. As DNA, the CDR3 is TGTGCCAGCAGTTCCGGCAGGCTGAACACTGAAGCTTTCTTT.

The chain joins TRBV19 to TRBJ1-5; 11 nucleotides match TRBD1. CDR3 size: 15 residues. The junction had 7 bases not matched to a gene; V was cut back by 5 bases and J by 7 bases. Germline V lookup: CDR1 LNHDA, CDR2 SQIVND (reference sequence). The CDR3 bases are TGTGCCAGTAGTGGACAGGGGGCATCTGGCCAGCCCCAGCATTTT. This codes for CASSGQGASGQPQHF. Full variable domain (remainder filled in from reference TRBV19 and TRBJ1-5): DGGITQSPKYLFRKEGQNVTLSCEQNLNHDAMYWYRQDPGQGLRLIYYSQIVNDFQKGDIAEGYSVSREKKESFPLTVTSAQKNPTAFYLCASSGQGASGQPQHFGDGTRLSIL.

V is TRBV29-1 and J is TRBJ2-3; 8 bases align to TRBD2. The J segment lost 4 bases and the V segment lost 5 bases, leaving 8 bases of the junction unmatched. Germline V lookup: CDR1 SQVTM, CDR2 ANQGSEA. The CDR3 is 14 amino acids. CDR3 region: CSVCTGGPPDTQYF. In DNA form, the CDR3 reads TGCAGCGTTTGTACGGGGGGGCCCCCAGATACGCAGTATTTT.

As for this clonotype: A single base separates this from a much larger clone, so it may be a read error. Given the absence of the conserved phenylalanine or tryptophan at the CDR3 end, a read error is likely. The genes are TRBV7-2 and TRBJ2-7, with a tentative D call TRBD2 (6 bases). CDR1 is SGHTA, CDR2 FQGNSA, per germline. Trimming removed 4 bases at V and 0 bases at J, with 13 bases between. This CDR3 has 15 residues. The CDR3 coding sequence is TGTGCCAGCAGCTCCCGGGACTTACTCTCCTACGAGCAGTACCTC. It yields the protein CASSSRDLLSYEQYL.

Worth noting for this clonotype: One end of the junction varies from germline; a read error may be responsible. V and J are TRBV6-5 and TRBJ2-7, with D unresolved. Germline assignment: CDR1 MNHEY and CDR2 SVGAGI. The CDR3 totals 12 residues. The CDR3 DNA follows: TGTGCCAGCAGTTACTCAGGCTTCGAGCGGTACTTC. Its translation: CASSYSGFERYF.

This clonotype was counted at least ten times. This chain uses TRBV7-2 with TRBJ1-1; D gene uncertain. The CDR3 is made up of 13 amino acids. CDR1 and CDR2 (germline): SGHTA, FQGNSA. V was trimmed by 0 bases and J by 0 bases, leaving 2 bases between them. The CDR3 loop reads CASSLALNTEAFF. The CDR3 DNA follows: TGTGCCAGCAGCTTAGCTTTGAACACTGAAGCTTTCTTT. The full variable domain, its missing parts supplied by reference TRBV7-2 and TRBJ1-1, is GAGVSQSPSNKVTEKGKDVELRCDPISGHTALYWYRQSLGQGLEFLIYFQGNSAPDKSGLPSDRFSAERTGGSVSTLTIQRTQQEDSAVYLCASSLALNTEAFFGQGTRLTVV.

The chain employs TRBV19 and TRBJ1-6, with D possibly TRBD1 on 6 matching bases. The CDR3 totals 15 residues. V was trimmed by 0 bases and J by 6 bases, leaving 9 bases between them. Germline CDR1 is LNHDA and CDR2 is SQIVND (reference sequence). CDR3 coding DNA: TGTGCCAGTAGTATAGACCCCAGGGGTAATTCACCCCTCCACTTT. It yields the protein CASSIDPRGNSPLHF.

This chain connects TRBV7-9 to TRBJ2-2, with D perhaps TRBD2 (6 bases). V shed 4 bases and J shed 7 bases, with 10 bases lying between them. Germline CDR1 and CDR2: SEHNR and FQNEAQ (reference sequence). The CDR3 runs to 13 residues. The CDR3 DNA is TGTGCCAGCAGCTCGGGACTCCTCGGGGAGCTGTTTTTT. This encodes CASSSGLLGELFF.

The chain recombines TRBV20-1 with TRBJ1-1; a weak D match, TRBD1 (6 bases). The germline gives CDR1 DFQATT, CDR2 SNEGSKA (reference sequence). V was pared by 4 bases and J by 6 bases, with 12 bases between. CDR3 length: 12 residues. The DNA of the CDR3 is TGCAGTGCTAAAGAAGGACAGTCTGAAGCTTTCTTT. Encoded protein: CSAKEGQSEAFF.

The rearrangement uses TRBV6-6 and TRBJ1-1; D remains unclear. V was shortened by 5 bases and J by 2 bases, with 9 bases between the two germline ends. The CDR3 is made up of 13 amino acids. CDR1 MNHNY and CDR2 SVGAGI come from the germline V gene (reference sequence). The CDR3 spells CASSDGHNTEAFF. In DNA form, the CDR3 reads TGTGCCAGCAGTGACGGGCATAACACTGAAGCTTTCTTT.

V is TRBV7-8 and J is TRBJ2-7; D unclear. The CDR3 loop spans 13 amino acids. Trimming removed 7 bases from V and 9 bases from J, with 19 bases in between. The germline V gene encodes CDR1 SGHVS and CDR2 FQNEAQ. This CDR3 reads CASTPLTESGQYF. The CDR3 nucleotides read TGTGCCAGCACCCCTCTGACTGAATCAGGGCAGTACTTC. Using reference TRBV7-8 and TRBJ2-7 for the parts outside the CDR3, the full variable domain is GAGVSQSPRYKVAKRGQDVALRCDPISGHVSLFWYQQALGQGPEFLTYFQNEAQLDKSGLPSDRFFAERPEGSVSTLKIQRTQQEDSAVYLCASTPLTESGQYFGPGTRLTVT.

Turning to this clonotype: The CDR3 does not close with the conserved phenylalanine or tryptophan, likely indicating a read error. The rearrangement uses TRBV19 and TRBJ1-5, with D unclear. Germline CDR1 and CDR2: LNHDA and SQIVND (reference sequence). Trimming cost V 6 bases and J 0 bases, with 12 bases left between them. There are 15 residues in the CDR3. The CDR3 protein is CASSPSQYSNQPQHL. The CDR3 nucleotides are TGTGCCAGTAGCCCGTCACAGTATAGCAATCAGCCCCAGCATCTT.

The chain links TRBV7-2 to TRBJ1-5; D perhaps matches TRBD1 (6 bases). In germline, CDR1 is SGHTA, CDR2 FQGNSA. The CDR3 contains 13 residues. V was cut by 4 bases and J by 7 bases, with 11 bases left in between. The CDR3 DNA is TGTGCCAGCAGCTGGACACAGGGCCAGCCCCAGCATTTT. It yields the protein CASSWTQGQPQHF. The whole variable domain, remainder taken from reference TRBV7-2 and TRBJ1-5, is GAGVSQSPSNKVTEKGKDVELRCDPISGHTALYWYRQSLGQGLEFLIYFQGNSAPDKSGLPSDRFSAERTGGSVSTLTIQRTQQEDSAVYLCASSWTQGQPQHFGDGTRLSIL.

A single count supports this clonotype. The CDR3 DNA reads TGTGCCATCAGTGATTGGTCTAGCAATGAGCAGTTCTTC. It encodes CAISDWSSNEQFF. J is TRBJ2-1 and V is TRBV10-3, with D hard to call. The V gene's germline CDR1 is ENHRY and CDR2 SYGVKD. The CDR3 has 13 residues. Trimming shortened V by 3 bases and J by 6 bases, and 9 bases separated the two germline ends.

The CDR3, as DNA: TGTGCCACCAGCAGAGGGCCCTATAGCAATCAGCCCCAGCATTTT. This translates into CATSRGPYSNQPQHF. This chain uses TRBV15 with TRBJ1-5; no reliable D call. Trimming took 1 base from V and 0 from J, leaving 7 bases between them. The CDR3 contains 15 residues. Germline CDR1 and CDR2: LNHNV and YYDKDF (reference sequence).

The V gene is TRBV7-8, the J gene TRBJ2-5; D may be TRBD1 (5 bases). The CDR3 has 13 residues. With 8 bases removed from V and 5 bases from J, the gap between germline ends came to 15 bases. Germline V gene data show CDR1 as SGHVS and CDR2 as FQNEAQ. CDR3 sequence reads: CASGRGFKETQYF. For the CDR3, the DNA is TGTGCCAGCGGAAGGGGTTTTAAGGAGACCCAGTACTTC.

This clonotype was picked up one time. This sequence joins TRBV7-9 and TRBJ2-5; 7 bases agree with TRBD2. The CDR3 is 13 residues long. V shed 4 bases and J 5 bases; nucleotides not matched to a gene: 4. Germline CDR1 is SEHNR and CDR2 is FQNEAQ (reference sequence). The CDR3 DNA reads as TGTGCCAGCAGCTGGATCGGGGGGGAGACCCAGTACTTC. This sequence encodes CASSWIGGETQYF.